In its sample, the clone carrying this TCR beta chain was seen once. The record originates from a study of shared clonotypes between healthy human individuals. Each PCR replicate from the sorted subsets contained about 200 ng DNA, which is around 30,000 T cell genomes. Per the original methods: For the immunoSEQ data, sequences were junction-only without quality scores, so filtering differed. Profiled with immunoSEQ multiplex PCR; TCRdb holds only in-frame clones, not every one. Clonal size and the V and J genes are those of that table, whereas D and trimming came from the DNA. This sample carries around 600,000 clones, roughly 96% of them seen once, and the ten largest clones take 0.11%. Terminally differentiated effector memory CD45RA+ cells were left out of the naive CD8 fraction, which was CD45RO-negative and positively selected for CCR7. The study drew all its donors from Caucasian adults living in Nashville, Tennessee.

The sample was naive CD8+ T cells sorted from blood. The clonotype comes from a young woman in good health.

CDR3 amino acids: CASSQEGLEVETQYF. In DNA form, the CDR3 reads TGCGCCAGCAGCCAAGAAGGACTCGAGGTGGAGACCCAGTACTTC. V gene TRBV4-1 combines with J gene TRBJ2-5, with a weak D call TRBD2 (5 bases). The CDR3 runs 15 residues. Germline values: CDR1 MGHRA, CDR2 YSYEKL. V lost 0 bases, J lost 5 bases, and 13 bases lay in between.